This T cell receptor (beta chain) was captured in a study of blood T cells in healthy people across ages. Background on the study: Template switching picked up about one barcoded beta molecule for each two T cells. The study's findings and limits: Older age coincided with a roughly linear decline in TCR beta diversity per million T cells. The study found more naive CD4+ cells and higher diversity in long-lived than aged donors. Diversity figures based on one million T cells were deemed too low.

V was shortened by 3 bases and J by 2 bases, with 17 bases between the two germline ends. Germline CDR1 and CDR2: DFQATT and SNEGSKA (reference sequence). The CDR3 has 15 residues. The authors ran a second PCR of 7 to 11 cycles using a sample-barcoded 5' primer and a J-beta primer mix. TCRdb analysed the 5' RACE reads with MiXCR anew, one entry per CDR3 protein. Of roughly 1,800,000 distinct CDR3 sequences detected, 40% to 55% appear once; the ten largest clones hold less than 2.5%. This clonotype was found a few times. What it binds is not known. Sample: blood. V usage is TRBV20-1 and J usage is TRBJ2-7; D is possibly TRBD1 (6 bases). This TCR came from a woman aged 40 to 55 in good health. As DNA, the CDR3 is TGCAGTGCTAGGCCCACAGGGTATGGGGCCTACGAGCAGTACTTC. Encoded protein: CSARPTGYGAYEQYF.